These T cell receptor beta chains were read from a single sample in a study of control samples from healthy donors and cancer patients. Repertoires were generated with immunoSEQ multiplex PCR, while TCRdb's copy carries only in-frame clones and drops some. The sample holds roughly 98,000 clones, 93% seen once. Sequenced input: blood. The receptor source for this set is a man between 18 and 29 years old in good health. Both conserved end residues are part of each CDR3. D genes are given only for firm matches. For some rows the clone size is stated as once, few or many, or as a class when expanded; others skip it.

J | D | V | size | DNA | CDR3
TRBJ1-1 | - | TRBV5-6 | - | TGTGCCAGCAGCTTGGGTGGGGCGGGCACTGAAGCTTTCTTT | CASSLGGAGTEAFF
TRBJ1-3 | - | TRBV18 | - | TGTGCCACCGCTCACGGGACTGGAAACACCATATATTTT | CATAHGTGNTIYF
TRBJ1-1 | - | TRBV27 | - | TGTGCCAGCACGCCGACGGGAATGAACACTGAAGCTTTCTTT | CASTPTGMNTEAFF
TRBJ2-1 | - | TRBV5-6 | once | TGTGCCAGCAGCCCGGACCGGAGCCCATTCAATGAGCAGTTCTTC | CASSPDRSPFNEQFF
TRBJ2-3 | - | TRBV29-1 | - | TGCAGCGTTGAAACCAACAGGTTCAGCACAGATACGCAGTATTTT | CSVETNRFSTDTQYF
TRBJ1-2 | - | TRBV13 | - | TGTGCCAGCAGCTTTGGGATGACTCCCAGGGAGGACTATGGCTACACCTTC | CASSFGMTPREDYGYTF
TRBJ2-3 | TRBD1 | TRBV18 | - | TGTGCCAGCTCACCAGTTGGGACAGGGAACACAGATACGCAGTATTTT | CASSPVGTGNTDTQYF
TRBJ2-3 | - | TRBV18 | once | TGTGCCAGCTCCCGAACCACAGATACGCAGTATTTT | CASSRTTDTQYF
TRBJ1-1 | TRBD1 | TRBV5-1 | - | TGCGCCAGTGAGTCCGGGACAGCGAACACTGAAGCTTTCTTT | CASESGTANTEAFF
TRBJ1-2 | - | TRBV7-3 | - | TGTGCCAGCAGCTTGTCGGGCTATGGCTACACCTTC | CASSLSGYGYTF
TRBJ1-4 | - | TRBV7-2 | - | TGTGCCAGCAGTTCGGACAGAACTAATGAAAAACTGTTTTTT | CASSSDRTNEKLFF
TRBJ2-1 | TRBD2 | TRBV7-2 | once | TGTGCCAGCAGCTTAGTGGGTAGCGGGAGGGGCAATGAGCAGTTCTTC | CASSLVGSGRGNEQFF
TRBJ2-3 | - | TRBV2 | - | TGTGCCAGCAGCGACGAGAGAGATACGCAGTATTTT | CASSDERDTQYF
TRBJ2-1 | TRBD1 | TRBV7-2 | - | TGTGCCAGCAGCTCCGGGACAGGGGGCTTCAATGAGCAGTTCTTC | CASSSGTGGFNEQFF
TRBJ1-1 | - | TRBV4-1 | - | TGCGCCAGCAGCCAAGATAAGGGTAACACTGAAGCTTTCTTT | CASSQDKGNTEAFF
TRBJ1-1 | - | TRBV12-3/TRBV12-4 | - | TGTGCCAGCAGTTTAGAGGGGGGCACTGAAGCTTTCTTT | CASSLEGGTEAFF
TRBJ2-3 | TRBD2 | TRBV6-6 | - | TGTGCCAGCAGTTACCAGCGGGAGAAGTCAGATACGCAGTATTTT | CASSYQREKSDTQYF
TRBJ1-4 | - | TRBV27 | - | TGTGCCAGCCAGGGCGGAGATAGTGAAAAACTGTTTTTT | CASQGGDSEKLFF
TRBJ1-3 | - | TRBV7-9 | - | TGTGCCAGCAGCGGCCGGAGGTGGGATGGAAACACCATATATTTT | CASSGRRWDGNTIYF
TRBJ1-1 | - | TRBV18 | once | TGTGCCAGCAAACAGGGAACTACGAACACTGAAGCTTTCTTT | CASKQGTTNTEAFF
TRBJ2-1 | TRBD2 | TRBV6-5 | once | TGTGCCAGCAGCCCAGGACTAGCGGGAGCTGAGCAGTTCTTC | CASSPGLAGAEQFF
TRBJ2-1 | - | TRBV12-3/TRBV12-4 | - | TGTGCCAGCGTCTTCCATGGAGCTAGTGAGCAGTTCTTC | CASVFHGASEQFF
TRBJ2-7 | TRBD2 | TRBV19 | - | TGTGCCAGTAGGGCGGGAGGCAGCGAGCAGTACTTC | CASRAGGSEQYF
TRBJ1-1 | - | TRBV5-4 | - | TGTGCCAGCAGCACGAACACTGAAGCTTTCTTT | CASSTNTEAFF
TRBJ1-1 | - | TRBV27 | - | TGTGCCAGCAGCCTTAATCACGGGGGGTTATTGCCTTTCTTT | CASSLNHGGLLPFF
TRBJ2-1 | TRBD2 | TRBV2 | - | TGTGCCAGCAGCGTACGAGGTGATCACCGGGAGGGAGGGGACAATGAGCAGTTCTTC | CASSVRGDHREGGDNEQFF
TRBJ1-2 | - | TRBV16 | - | TGTGCCAGCAGCCACCCGGTGAGCCACCCGGTAGGCTACACCTTC | CASSHPVSHPVGYTF
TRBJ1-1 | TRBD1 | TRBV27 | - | TGTGCCAGCTTAGGACAGGGGGCTTCGAACACTGAAGCTTTCTTT | CASLGQGASNTEAFF
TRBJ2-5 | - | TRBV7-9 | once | TGTGCCAGCAGCTTCGCCGTGCAAGAGACCCAGTACTTC | CASSFAVQETQYF
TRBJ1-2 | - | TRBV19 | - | TGTGCCAGTAGTAGTTGGGCGGGTCCGTTGGGACTTAACTATGGCTACACCTTC | CASSSWAGPLGLNYGYTF
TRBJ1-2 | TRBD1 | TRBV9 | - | TGTGCCAGCAGCGTAACGGGACAGCAAGTAAACTATGGCTACACCTTC | CASSVTGQQVNYGYTF
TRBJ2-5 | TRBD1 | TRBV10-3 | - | TGTGCCACCCTGACAGGGGCGGGGGAGACCCAGTACTTC | CATLTGAGETQYF
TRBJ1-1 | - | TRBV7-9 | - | TGTGCCAGCAGCTTGGCGTCAGGCTCCACTGAAGCTTTCTTT | CASSLASGSTEAFF
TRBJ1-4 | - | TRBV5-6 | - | TGTGCCAGCAGCTTGGTGGATGAAAAACTGTTTTTT | CASSLVDEKLFF
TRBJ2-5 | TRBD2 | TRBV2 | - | TGTGCCAGCAGCCGTTTAACTAGCGGGAGCGGAGAGACCCAGTACTTC | CASSRLTSGSGETQYF
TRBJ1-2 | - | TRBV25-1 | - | TGTGCCAGCAGTGAAGGGGGACATCTTAACTATGGCTACACCTTC | CASSEGGHLNYGYTF
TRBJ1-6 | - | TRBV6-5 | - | TGTGCCAGCAGTATAACTTCTCCACCCCACTTT | CASSITSPPHF
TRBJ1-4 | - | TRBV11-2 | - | TGTGCCAGCAGGCCGACCTACGGACGCCTTTCGTTTTTT | CASRPTYGRLSFF
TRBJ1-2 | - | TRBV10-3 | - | TGTGCCATATATCGGGACGGGACTAACTATGGCTACACCTTC | CAIYRDGTNYGYTF
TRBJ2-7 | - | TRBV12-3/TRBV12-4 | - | TGTGCCAGCAGTTTTCGAGACGAGCAGTACTTC | CASSFRDEQYF
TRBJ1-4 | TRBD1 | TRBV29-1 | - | TGCAGCGTTAGGGGACAGCCTAATGAAAAACTGTTTTTT | CSVRGQPNEKLFF
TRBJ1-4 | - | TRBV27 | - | TGTGCCAGCAGGCCCCTCGTTTGGGGATATAATGAAAAACTGTTTTTT | CASRPLVWGYNEKLFF
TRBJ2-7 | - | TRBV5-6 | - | TGTGCCAGCAGCCACGACGGAGGCTCCTACGAGCAGTACTTC | CASSHDGGSYEQYF
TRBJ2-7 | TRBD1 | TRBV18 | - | TGTGCCAGCTCACAACAGGGGGGACCCTACGAGCAGTACTTC | CASSQQGGPYEQYF
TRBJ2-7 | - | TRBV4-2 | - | TGTGCCAGCAGCCTTACAGGGTTCGGCTACGAGCAGTACTTC | CASSLTGFGYEQYF
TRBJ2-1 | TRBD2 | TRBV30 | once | TGTGCCTGGAGCCTGGGACTAGGGGGGTCCTACAATGAGCAGTTCTTC | CAWSLGLGGSYNEQFF
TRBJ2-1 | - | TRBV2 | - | TGTGCCAGCCTACTTACCGGGACGCAGTTCTTC | CASLLTGTQFF